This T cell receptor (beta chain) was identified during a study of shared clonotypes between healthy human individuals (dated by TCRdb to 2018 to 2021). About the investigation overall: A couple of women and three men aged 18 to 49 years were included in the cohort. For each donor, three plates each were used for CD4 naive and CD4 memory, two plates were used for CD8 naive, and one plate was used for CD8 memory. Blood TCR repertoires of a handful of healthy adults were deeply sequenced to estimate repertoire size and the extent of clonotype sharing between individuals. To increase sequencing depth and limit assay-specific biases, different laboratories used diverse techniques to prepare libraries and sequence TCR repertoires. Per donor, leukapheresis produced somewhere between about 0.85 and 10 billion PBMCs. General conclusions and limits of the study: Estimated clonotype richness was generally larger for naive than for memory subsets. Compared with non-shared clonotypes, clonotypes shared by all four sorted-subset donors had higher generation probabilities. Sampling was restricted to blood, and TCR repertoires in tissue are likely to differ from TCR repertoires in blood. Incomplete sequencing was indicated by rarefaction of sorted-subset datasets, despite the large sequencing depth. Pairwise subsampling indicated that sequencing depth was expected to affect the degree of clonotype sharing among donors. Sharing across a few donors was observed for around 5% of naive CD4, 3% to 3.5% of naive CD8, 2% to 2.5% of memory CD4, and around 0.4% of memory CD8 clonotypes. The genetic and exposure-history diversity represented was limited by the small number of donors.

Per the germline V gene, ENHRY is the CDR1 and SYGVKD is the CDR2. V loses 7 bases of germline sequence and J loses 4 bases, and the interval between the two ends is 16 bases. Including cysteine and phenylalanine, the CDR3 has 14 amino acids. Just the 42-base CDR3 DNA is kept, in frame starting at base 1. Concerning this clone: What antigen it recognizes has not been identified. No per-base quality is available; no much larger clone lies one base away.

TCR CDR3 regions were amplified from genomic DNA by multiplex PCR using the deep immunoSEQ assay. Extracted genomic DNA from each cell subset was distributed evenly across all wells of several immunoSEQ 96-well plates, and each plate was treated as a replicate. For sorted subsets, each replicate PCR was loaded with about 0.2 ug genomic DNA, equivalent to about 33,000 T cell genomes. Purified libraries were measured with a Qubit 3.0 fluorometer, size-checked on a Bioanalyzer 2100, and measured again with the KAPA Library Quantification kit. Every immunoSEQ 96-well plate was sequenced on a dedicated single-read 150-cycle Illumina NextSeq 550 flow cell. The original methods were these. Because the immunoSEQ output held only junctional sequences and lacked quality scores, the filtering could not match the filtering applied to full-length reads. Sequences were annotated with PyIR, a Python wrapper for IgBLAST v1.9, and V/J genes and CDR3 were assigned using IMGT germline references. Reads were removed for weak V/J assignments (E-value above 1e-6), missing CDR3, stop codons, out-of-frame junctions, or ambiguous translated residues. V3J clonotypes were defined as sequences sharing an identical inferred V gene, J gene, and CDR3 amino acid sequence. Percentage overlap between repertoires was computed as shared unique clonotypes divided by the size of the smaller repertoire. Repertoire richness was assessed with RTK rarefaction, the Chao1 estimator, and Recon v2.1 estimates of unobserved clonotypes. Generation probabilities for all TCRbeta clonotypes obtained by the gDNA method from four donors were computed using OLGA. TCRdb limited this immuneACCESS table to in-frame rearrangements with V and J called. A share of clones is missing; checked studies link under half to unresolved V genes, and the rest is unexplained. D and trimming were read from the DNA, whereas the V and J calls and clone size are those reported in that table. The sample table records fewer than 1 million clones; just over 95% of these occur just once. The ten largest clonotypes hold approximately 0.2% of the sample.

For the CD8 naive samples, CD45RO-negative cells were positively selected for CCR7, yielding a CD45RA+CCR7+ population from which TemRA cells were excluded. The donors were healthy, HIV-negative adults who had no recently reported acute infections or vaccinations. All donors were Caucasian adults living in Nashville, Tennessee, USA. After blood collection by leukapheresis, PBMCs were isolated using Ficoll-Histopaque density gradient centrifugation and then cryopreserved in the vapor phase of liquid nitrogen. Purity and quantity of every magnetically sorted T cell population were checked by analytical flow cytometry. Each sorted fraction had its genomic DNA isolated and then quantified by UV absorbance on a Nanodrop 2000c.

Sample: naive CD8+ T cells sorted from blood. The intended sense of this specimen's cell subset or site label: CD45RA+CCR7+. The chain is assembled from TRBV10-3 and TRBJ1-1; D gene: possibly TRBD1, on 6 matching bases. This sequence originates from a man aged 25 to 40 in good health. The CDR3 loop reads CAINGGTGLTEAFF. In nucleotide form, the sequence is TGTGCCATCAACGGAGGAACAGGGCTCACTGAAGCTTTCTTT.